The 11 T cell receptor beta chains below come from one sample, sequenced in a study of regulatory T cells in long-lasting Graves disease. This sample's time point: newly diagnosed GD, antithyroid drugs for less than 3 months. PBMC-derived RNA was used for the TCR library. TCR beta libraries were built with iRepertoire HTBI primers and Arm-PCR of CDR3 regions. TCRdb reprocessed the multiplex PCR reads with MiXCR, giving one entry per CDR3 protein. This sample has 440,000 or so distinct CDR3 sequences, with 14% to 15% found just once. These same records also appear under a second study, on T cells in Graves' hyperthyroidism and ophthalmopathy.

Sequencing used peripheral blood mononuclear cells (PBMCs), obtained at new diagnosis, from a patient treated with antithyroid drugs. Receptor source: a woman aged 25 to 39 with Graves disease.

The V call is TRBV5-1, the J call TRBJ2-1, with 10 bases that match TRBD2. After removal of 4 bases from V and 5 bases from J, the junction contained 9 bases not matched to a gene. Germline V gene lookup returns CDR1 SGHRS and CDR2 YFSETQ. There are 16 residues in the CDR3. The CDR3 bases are TGCGCCAGCAGCACCCGTCTAGCGGGAGTAAACAATGAGCAGTTCTTC. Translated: CASSTRLAGVNNEQFF.

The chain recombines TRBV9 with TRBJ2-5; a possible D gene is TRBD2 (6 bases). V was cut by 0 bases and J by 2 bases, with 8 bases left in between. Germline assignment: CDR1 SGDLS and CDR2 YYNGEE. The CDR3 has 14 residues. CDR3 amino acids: CASSVDSGQETQYF. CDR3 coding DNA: TGTGCCAGCAGCGTAGATAGCGGACAAGAGACCCAGTACTTC.

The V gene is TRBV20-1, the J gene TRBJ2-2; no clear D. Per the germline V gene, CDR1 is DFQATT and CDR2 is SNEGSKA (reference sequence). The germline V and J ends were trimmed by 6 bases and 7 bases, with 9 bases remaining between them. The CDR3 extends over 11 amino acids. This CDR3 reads CSASLYGELFF. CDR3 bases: TGCAGTGCCTCCCTCTACGGGGAGCTGTTTTTT.

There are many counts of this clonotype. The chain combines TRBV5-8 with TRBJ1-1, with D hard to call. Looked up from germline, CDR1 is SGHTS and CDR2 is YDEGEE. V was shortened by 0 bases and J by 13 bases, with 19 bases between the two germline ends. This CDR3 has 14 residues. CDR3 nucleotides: TGTGCCAGCAGCTTGGAAGTAGGGCAAGGAGGGAGTTTCTTT. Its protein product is CASSLEVGQGGSFF.

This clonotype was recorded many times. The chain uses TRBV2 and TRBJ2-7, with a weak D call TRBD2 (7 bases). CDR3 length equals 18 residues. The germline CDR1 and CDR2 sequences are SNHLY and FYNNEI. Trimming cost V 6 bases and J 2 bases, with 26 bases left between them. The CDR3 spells CASRKSYREGKLPYEQYF. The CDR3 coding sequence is TGTGCCAGCAGGAAGTCTTACAGGGAGGGCAAGTTACCCTACGAGCAGTACTTC.

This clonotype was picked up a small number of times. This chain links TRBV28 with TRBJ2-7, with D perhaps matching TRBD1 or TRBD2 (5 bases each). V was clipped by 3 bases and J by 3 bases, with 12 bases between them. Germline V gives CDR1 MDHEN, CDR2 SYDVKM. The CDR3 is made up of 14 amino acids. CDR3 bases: TGTGCCAGCAGTTTCTCCCGGGACCTCTACGAGCAGTACTTC. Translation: CASSFSRDLYEQYF. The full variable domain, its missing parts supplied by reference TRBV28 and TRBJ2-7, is DVKVTQSSRYLVKRTGEKVFLECVQDMDHENMFWYRQDPGLGLRLIYFSYDVKMKEKGDIPEGYSVSREKKERFSLILESASTNQTSMYLCASSFSRDLYEQYFGPGTRLTVT.

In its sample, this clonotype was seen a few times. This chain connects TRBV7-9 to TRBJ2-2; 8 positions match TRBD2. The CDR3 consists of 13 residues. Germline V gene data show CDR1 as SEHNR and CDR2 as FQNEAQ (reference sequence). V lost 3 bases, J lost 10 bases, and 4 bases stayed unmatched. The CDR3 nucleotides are TGTGCCAGCAGCTTGAAAGCGGGAGTGGAGCTGTTTTTT. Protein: CASSLKAGVELFF.

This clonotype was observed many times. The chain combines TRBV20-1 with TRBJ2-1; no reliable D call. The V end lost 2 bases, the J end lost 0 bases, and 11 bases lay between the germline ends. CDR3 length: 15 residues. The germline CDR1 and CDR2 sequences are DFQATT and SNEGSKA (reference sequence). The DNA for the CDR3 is TGCAGTGCTAGACCTCGCGAGAGCTCCTACAATGAGCAGTTCTTC. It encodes CSARPRESSYNEQFF.

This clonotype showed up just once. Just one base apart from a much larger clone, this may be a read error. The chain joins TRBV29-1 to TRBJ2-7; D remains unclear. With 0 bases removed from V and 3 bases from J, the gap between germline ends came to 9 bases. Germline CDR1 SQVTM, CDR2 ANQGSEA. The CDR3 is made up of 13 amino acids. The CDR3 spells CSVEDGNRYEQYF. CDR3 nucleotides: TGCAGCGTTGAAGATGGGAACCGCTACGAGCAGTACTTC.

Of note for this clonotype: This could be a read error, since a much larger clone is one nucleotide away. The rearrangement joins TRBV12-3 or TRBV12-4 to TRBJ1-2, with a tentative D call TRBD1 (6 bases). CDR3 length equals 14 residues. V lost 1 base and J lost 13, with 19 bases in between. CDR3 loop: CASSLERTGFSCTF. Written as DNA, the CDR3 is TGTGCCAGCAGTTTAGAAAGAACAGGGTTCTCTTGCACCTTC.

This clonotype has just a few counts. CDR3 in DNA: TGTGCCAGTAGAATAAAGACCGGGACAGGGTTAGGGGCGGAGGAGCAGTTCTTC. As protein: CASRIKTGTGLGAEEQFF. V is TRBV19 and J is TRBJ2-1; 9 positions agree with TRBD1. Germline assignment: CDR1 LNHDA and CDR2 SQIVND (reference sequence). V trimming: 6 bases; J trimming: 10 bases; junction bases outside the gene matches: 22. The CDR3 totals 18 residues.